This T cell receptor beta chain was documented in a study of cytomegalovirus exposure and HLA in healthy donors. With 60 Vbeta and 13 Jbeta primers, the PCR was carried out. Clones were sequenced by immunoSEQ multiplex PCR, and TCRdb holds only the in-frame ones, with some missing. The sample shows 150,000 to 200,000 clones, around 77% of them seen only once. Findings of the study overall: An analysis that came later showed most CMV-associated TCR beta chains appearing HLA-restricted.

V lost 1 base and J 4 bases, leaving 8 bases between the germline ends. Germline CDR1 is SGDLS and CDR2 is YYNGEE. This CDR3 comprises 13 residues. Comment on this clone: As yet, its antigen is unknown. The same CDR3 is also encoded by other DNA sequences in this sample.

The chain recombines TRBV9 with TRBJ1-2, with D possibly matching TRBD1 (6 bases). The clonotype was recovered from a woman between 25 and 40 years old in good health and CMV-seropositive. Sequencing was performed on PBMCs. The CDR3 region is CASSVTGSYGYTF. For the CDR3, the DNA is TGTGCCAGCAGCGTAACAGGGAGCTATGGCTACACCTTC.